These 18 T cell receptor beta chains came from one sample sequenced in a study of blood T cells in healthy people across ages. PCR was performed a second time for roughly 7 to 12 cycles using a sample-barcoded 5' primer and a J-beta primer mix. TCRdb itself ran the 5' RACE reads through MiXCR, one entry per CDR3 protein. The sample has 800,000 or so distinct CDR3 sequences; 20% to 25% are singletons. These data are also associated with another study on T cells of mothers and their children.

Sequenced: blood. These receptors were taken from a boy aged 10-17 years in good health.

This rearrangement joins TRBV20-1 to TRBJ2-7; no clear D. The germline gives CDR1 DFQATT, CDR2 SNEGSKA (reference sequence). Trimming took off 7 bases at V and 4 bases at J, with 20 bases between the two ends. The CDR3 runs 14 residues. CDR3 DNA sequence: TGCAGTGTCCCCCTTGGGTCCTTACCTTACGAGCAGTACTTC. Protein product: CSVPLGSLPYEQYF.

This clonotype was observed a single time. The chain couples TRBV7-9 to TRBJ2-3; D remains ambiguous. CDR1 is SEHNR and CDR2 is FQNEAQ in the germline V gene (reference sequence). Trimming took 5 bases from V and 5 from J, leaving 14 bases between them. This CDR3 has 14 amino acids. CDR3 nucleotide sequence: TGTGCCAGCAGCAGTTGGGTTAAGGGAGATACGCAGTATTTT. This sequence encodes CASSSWVKGDTQYF.

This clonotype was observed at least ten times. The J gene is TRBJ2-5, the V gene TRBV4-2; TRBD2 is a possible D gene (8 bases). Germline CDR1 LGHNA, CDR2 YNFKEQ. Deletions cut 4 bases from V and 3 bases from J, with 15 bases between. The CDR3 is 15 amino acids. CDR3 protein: CASSPSGGTEETQYF. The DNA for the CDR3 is TGTGCCAGCAGCCCGTCGGGGGGGACAGAAGAGACCCAGTACTTC.

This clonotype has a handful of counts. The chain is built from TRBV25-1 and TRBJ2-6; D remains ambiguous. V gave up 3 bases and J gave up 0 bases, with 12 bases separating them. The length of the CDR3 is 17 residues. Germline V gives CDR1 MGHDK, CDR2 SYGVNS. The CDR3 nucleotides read TGTGCCAGCAGTGATTCCACCTTAGACTCTGGGGCCAACGTCCTGACTTTC. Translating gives CASSDSTLDSGANVLTF.

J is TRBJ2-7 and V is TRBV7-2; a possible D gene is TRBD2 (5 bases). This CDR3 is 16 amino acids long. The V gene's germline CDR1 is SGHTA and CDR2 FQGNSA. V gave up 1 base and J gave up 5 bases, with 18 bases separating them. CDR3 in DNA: TGTGCCAGCAGCTTAGAGGCCCGGGAAGTCATCCACGAGCAGTACTTC. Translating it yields CASSLEAREVIHEQYF.

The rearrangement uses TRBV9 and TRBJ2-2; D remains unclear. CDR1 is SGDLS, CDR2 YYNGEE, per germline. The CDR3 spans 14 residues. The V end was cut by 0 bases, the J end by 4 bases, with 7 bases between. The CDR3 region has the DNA TGTGCCAGCAGCGTAGACCCGGGCACCGGGGAGCTGTTTTTT. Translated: CASSVDPGTGELFF.

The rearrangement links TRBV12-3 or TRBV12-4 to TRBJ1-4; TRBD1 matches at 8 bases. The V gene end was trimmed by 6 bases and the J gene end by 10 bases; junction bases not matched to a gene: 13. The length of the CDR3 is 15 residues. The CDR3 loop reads CASSPGGAGGGKLFF. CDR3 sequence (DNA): TGTGCCAGCAGCCCAGGGGGCGCAGGGGGTGGAAAACTGTTTTTT.

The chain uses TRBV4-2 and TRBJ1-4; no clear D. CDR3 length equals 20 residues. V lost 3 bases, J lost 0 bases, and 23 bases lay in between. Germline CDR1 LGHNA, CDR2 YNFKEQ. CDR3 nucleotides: TGTGCCAGCAGCCAGGCTAACAAGAGGACGAACAGCGCAACTAATGAAAAACTGTTTTTT. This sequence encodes CASSQANKRTNSATNEKLFF.

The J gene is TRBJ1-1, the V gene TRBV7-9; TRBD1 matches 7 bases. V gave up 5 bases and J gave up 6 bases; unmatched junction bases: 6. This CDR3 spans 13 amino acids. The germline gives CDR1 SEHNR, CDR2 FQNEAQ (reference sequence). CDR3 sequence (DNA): TGTGCCAGCAGCCGGGACAGCTACTCTGAAGCTTTCTTT. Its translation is CASSRDSYSEAFF. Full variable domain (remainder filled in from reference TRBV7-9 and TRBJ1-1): DTGVSQNPRHKITKRGQNVTFRCDPISEHNRLYWYRQTLGQGPEFLTYFQNEAQLEKSRLLSDRFSAERPKGSFSTLEIQRTEQGDSAMYLCASSRDSYSEAFFGQGTRLTVV.

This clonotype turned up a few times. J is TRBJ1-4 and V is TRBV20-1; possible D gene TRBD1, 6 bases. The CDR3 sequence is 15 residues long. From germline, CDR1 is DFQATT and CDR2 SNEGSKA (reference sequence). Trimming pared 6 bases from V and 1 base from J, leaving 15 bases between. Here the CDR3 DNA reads TGCAGTGCCGCCCCAGGCAGGGGAACTAATGAAAAACTGTTTTTT. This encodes CSAAPGRGTNEKLFF.

CDR3 nucleotides: TGTGCCAGCAGCTTAGAGCAAGCGACTAGCGGGAGTTTCCACGAGCAGTACTTC. It encodes CASSLEQATSGSFHEQYF. The chain is built from TRBV7-6 and TRBJ2-7; 12 bases are shared with TRBD2. CDR3 length equals 18 residues. CDR1 and CDR2 from the germline V gene are SGHVS and FNYEAQ. Trimming at V came to 1 base and at J to 5 bases, leaving 12 bases not matched to a gene.

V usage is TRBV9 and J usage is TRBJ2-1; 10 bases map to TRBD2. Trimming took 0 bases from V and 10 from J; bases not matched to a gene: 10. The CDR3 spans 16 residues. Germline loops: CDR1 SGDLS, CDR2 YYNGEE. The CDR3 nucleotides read TGTGCCAGCAGCGTAGTACAAGGACTAGCGGCGTCCGAGCAGTTCTTC. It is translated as CASSVVQGLAASEQFF.

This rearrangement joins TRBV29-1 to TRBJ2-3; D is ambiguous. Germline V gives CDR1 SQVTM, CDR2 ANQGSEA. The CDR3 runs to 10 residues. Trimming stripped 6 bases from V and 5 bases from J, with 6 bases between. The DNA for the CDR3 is TGCAGCGTCCACTTAGATACGCAGTATTTT. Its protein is CSVHLDTQYF.

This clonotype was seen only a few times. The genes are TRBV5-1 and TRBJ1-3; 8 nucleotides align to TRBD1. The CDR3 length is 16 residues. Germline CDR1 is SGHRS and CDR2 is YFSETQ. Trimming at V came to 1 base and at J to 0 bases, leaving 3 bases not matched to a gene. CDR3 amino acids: CASSLWTGSSGNTIYF. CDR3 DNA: TGCGCCAGCAGCTTGTGGACAGGGAGCTCTGGAAACACCATATATTTT.

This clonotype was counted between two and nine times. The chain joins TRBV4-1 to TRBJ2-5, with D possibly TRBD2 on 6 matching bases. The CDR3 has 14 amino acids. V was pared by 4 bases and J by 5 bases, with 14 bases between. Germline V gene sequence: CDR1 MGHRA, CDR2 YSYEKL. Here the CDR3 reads CASSLGGPYETQYF. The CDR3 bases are TGCGCCAGCAGCCTCGGAGGGCCCTATGAGACCCAGTACTTC.

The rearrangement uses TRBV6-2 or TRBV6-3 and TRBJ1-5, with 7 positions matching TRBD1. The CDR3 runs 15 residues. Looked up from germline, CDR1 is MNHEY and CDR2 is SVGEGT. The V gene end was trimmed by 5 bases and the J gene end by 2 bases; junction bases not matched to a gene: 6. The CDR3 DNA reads TGTGCCAGCAGTCAGACAGGGTCGGGCAATCAGCCCCAGCATTTT. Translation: CASSQTGSGNQPQHF.

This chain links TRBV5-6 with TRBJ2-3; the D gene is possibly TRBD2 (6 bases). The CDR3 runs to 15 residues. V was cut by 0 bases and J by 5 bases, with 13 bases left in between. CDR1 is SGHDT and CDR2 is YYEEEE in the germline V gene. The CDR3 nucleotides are TGTGCCAGCAGCTTGGACGGGAGACGGGTAGATACGCAGTATTTT. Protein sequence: CASSLDGRRVDTQYF.

This CDR3 reads CASTPGRDGDTQYF. DNA for the CDR3: TGTGCCAGTACCCCGGGGCGGGACGGAGATACGCAGTATTTT. The V gene is TRBV19, the J gene TRBJ2-3, with a weak D call TRBD2 (6 bases). The ends were cut back, 7 bases at V and 5 bases at J, with 16 bases in the middle. The CDR3 totals 14 residues. Germline V gene lookup returns CDR1 LNHDA and CDR2 SQIVND (reference sequence).